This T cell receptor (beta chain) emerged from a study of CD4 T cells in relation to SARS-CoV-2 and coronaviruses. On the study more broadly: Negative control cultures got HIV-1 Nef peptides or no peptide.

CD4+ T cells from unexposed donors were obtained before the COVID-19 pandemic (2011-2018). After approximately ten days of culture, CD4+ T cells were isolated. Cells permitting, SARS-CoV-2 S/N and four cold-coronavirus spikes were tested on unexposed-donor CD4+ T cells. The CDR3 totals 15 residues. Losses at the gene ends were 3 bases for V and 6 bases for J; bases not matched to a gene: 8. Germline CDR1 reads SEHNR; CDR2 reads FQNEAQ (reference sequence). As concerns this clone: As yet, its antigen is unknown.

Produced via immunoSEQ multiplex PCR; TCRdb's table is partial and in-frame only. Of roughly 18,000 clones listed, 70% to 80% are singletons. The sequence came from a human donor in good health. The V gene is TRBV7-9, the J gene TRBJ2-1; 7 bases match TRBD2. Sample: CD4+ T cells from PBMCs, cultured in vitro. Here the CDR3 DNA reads TGTGCCAGCAGCTTCGGGGCGGGAGCCGGCAATGAGCAGTTCTTC. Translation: CASSFGAGAGNEQFF. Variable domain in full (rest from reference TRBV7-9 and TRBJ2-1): DTGVSQNPRHKITKRGQNVTFRCDPISEHNRLYWYRQTLGQGPEFLTYFQNEAQLEKSRLLSDRFSAERPKGSFSTLEIQRTEQGDSAMYLCASSFGAGAGNEQFFGPGTRLTVL.